Following are 21 T cell receptor beta chains from one sample sequenced in a study of siplizumab effects on memory and regulatory T cells. Produced via immunoSEQ multiplex PCR; TCRdb's table is partial and in-frame only. The sample shows about 56,000 clones, around 97% of them seen only once. Input material: naive CD8+ T cells sorted from blood. The receptors come from a human donor in good health.

The chain recombines TRBV5-1 with TRBJ2-7; D call uncertain. The CDR3 sequence is 14 residues long. Deletions cut 2 bases from V and 3 bases from J, with 12 bases between. Germline V lookup: CDR1 SGHRS, CDR2 YFSETQ. The CDR3 DNA reads as TGCGCCAGCAGCTTCGAGTTGCCGGGCTACGAGCAGTACTTC. Protein: CASSFELPGYEQYF.

This rearrangement joins TRBV7-9 to TRBJ1-4, with D possibly being TRBD1 (6 bases). The CDR3 covers 15 residues. V dropped 5 bases and J dropped 2 bases, with 12 bases sitting between them. Germline V CDR1 and CDR2: SEHNR, FQNEAQ (reference sequence). The CDR3 DNA is TGTGCCAGCAGCAGCGCGGGGGGCACTAATGAAAAACTGTTTTTT. Translated: CASSSAGGTNEKLFF.

The V and J genes are TRBV5-4 and TRBJ2-7, with 9 nucleotides matching TRBD1. The ends lost 3 bases at V and 5 bases at J; junction bases unmatched: 6. This CDR3 is 14 amino acids long. Germline CDR1 and CDR2: SGHNT and YYREEE (reference sequence). CDR3 in amino acids: CASSSQGAGNEQYF. In nucleotides, the CDR3 is TGTGCCAGCAGCTCACAGGGGGCGGGGAACGAGCAGTACTTC.

This clone has a single count. V gene TRBV27 combines with J gene TRBJ2-1, with 10 bases matching TRBD2. CDR3 length: 15 amino acids. The J segment lost 9 bases and the V segment lost 2 bases, leaving 7 bases of the junction unmatched. CDR1 is MNHEY and CDR2 is SMNVEV in the germline V gene (reference sequence). The CDR3 loop reads CASSLGSGRGGEQFF. The DNA for the CDR3 is TGTGCCAGCAGTTTAGGCAGCGGGAGGGGGGGTGAGCAGTTCTTC.

This clone has more than one count but fewer than ten. The chain has TRBV19 and TRBJ1-1, with no clear D. The CDR3 sequence is 11 residues long. Trimming left V 8 bases short and J 1 base short, with 5 bases between. In germline, CDR1 is LNHDA, CDR2 SQIVND (reference sequence). This chain's CDR3 is CASLWNTEAFF. CDR3 nucleotide sequence: TGTGCCAGTCTTTGGAACACTGAAGCTTTCTTT.

The V and J genes are TRBV29-1 and TRBJ2-3; D remains ambiguous. This CDR3 has 11 residues. Germline V gives CDR1 SQVTM, CDR2 ANQGSEA. Between the trimmed V and J ends, which lost 8 bases and 6 bases, there was a span of 12 bases. CDR3 protein: CSSGWGDTQYF. CDR3 coding DNA: TGCAGCTCTGGGTGGGGTGATACGCAGTATTTT.

The J gene is TRBJ2-1, the V gene TRBV2; D is ambiguous. Between the trimmed V and J ends, which lost 4 bases and 1 base, there was a span of 5 bases. The CDR3 covers 13 residues. Per the germline V gene, CDR1 is SNHLY and CDR2 is FYNNEI. For the CDR3, the DNA is TGTGCCAGCAGTGTTAAATCCTACAATGAGCAGTTCTTC. Its protein product is CASSVKSYNEQFF.

V is TRBV7-9 and J is TRBJ2-1; 12 bases are shared with TRBD1. The germline V gene has CDR1 SEHNR and CDR2 FQNEAQ (reference sequence). The trim removed 5 bases at V and 9 bases at J, leaving 5 bases unmatched. The CDR3 spans 14 residues. The CDR3 spells CASSQGQGAGEQFF. CDR3 coding DNA: TGTGCCAGCAGCCAGGGACAGGGGGCAGGTGAGCAGTTCTTC.

This clone was recorded only once. The V and J genes are TRBV19 and TRBJ2-7; 7 positions match TRBD1. The germline CDR1 and CDR2 sequences are LNHDA and SQIVND (reference sequence). V was clipped by 4 bases and J by 6 bases; unmatched bases: 18. The CDR3 is 17 amino acids. CDR3 sequence: CASSRGTEALPISEQYF. CDR3 coding DNA: TGTGCCAGTAGTAGAGGGACAGAAGCTTTACCGATTTCCGAGCAGTACTTC.

The V call is TRBV29-1, the J call TRBJ1-1; a weak D match, TRBD1 (5 bases). Germline V gives CDR1 SQVTM, CDR2 ANQGSEA. The CDR3 sequence is 11 residues long. V was shortened by 6 bases and J by 8 bases, with 13 bases between the two germline ends. The CDR3 loop reads CSVEFQGEAFF. The CDR3 nucleotides read TGCAGCGTCGAATTCCAGGGAGAAGCTTTCTTT. Variable domain in full (rest from reference TRBV29-1 and TRBJ1-1): SAVISQKPSRDICQRGTSLTIQCQVDSQVTMMFWYRQQPGQSLTLIATANQGSEATYESGFVIDKFPISRPNLTFSTLTVSNMSPEDSSIYLCSVEFQGEAFFGQGTRLTVV.

V and J are TRBV19 and TRBJ2-7; perhaps TRBD2 as D (7 bases). V lost 6 bases, J lost 0 bases, and 21 bases lay in between. CDR1 and CDR2 from the germline V gene are LNHDA and SQIVND (reference sequence). This CDR3 is 17 amino acids long. The CDR3 spells CASRSGGQRGSSYEQYF. The CDR3 nucleotides are TGTGCCAGTAGGTCGGGAGGACAGAGAGGTTCCTCCTACGAGCAGTACTTC.

The V gene is TRBV29-1, the J gene TRBJ2-1; TRBD2 matches at 9 bases. The CDR3 runs 13 residues. Germline assignment: CDR1 SQVTM and CDR2 ANQGSEA. V was clipped by 3 bases and J by 7 bases; unmatched bases: 4. In DNA form, the CDR3 reads TGCAGCGTTGAGTGGCGGGAGGGTAATGAGCAGTTCTTC. Amino acids: CSVEWREGNEQFF.

Concerning this clone itself: This CDR3 is also generated by other DNA sequences in the sample. The gene calls are TRBV5-1 and TRBJ2-5; the D gene is possibly TRBD2 (6 bases). V was trimmed by 0 bases and J by 2 bases, leaving 8 bases between them. CDR3 length: 14 residues. Germline assignment: CDR1 SGHRS and CDR2 YFSETQ. The CDR3 loop is CASSLEGGQETQYF. The CDR3 DNA follows: TGCGCCAGCAGCTTGGAAGGAGGGCAAGAGACCCAGTACTTC.

The genes are TRBV19 and TRBJ1-5; maybe TRBD1 (6 bases). This CDR3 spans 16 amino acids. V dropped 5 bases and J dropped 0 bases, with 14 bases sitting between them. The germline gives CDR1 LNHDA, CDR2 SQIVND (reference sequence). The CDR3 DNA sequence: TGTGCCAGTAGTGACCCCGGGACATATAGCAATCAGCCCCAGCATTTT. It specifies CASSDPGTYSNQPQHF.

V usage is TRBV27 and J usage is TRBJ2-2; D not resolved. The CDR3 spans 13 residues. Germline V gene data show CDR1 as MNHEY and CDR2 as SMNVEV (reference sequence). Trimming shortened V by 1 base and J by 5 bases, and 5 bases separated the two germline ends. CDR3 DNA: TGTGCCAGCAGTTTATTGGAGACCGGGGAGCTGTTTTTT. It yields the protein CASSLLETGELFF.

The sample holds one count of this clone. V usage is TRBV7-6 and J usage is TRBJ2-7; 8 bases line up with TRBD1. In germline, CDR1 is SGHVS, CDR2 FNYEAQ. V lost 3 bases to trimming and J lost 5 bases; unmatched junction nucleotides: 9. The CDR3 is 15 amino acids. The CDR3 loop is CASSFVGQGKDEQYF. The CDR3 coding sequence is TGTGCCAGCAGCTTTGTCGGACAGGGCAAGGACGAGCAGTACTTC.

The chain employs TRBV6-5 and TRBJ2-7; 7 bases match TRBD1. J was trimmed by 6 bases and V by 6 bases; bases with no gene match: 8. This CDR3 has 13 residues. Per germline, CDR1 MNHEY and CDR2 SVGAGI. CDR3 sequence: CASSWTGTGEQYF. In DNA form, the CDR3 reads TGTGCCAGCAGCTGGACAGGTACCGGCGAGCAGTACTTC.

V gene TRBV9 combines with J gene TRBJ2-3; TRBD2 agrees at 10 bases. The length of the CDR3 is 16 residues. The V and J ends lost 3 bases and 6 bases, in that order; junction bases with no gene match: 10. The germline V gene encodes CDR1 SGDLS and CDR2 YYNGEE. The CDR3 DNA sequence: TGTGCCAGCAGCGAAGGACTAGCGGACCTGAGGGATACGCAGTATTTT. This codes for CASSEGLADLRDTQYF.

The V gene is TRBV7-9, the J gene TRBJ2-3, with a possible D match to TRBD2 (6 bases). Looked up from germline, CDR1 is SEHNR and CDR2 is FQNEAQ (reference sequence). V gave up 5 bases and J gave up 6 bases, with 12 bases separating them. The CDR3 spans 13 residues. CDR3 residues: CASSPGLADTQYF. CDR3 coding DNA: TGTGCCAGCAGCCCAGGGCTAGCGGATACGCAGTATTTT.

The gene calls are TRBV19 and TRBJ2-2; D is undetermined. The V gene lost 3 bases and the J gene lost 4 bases, with 0 bases spanning the gap. The CDR3 runs 11 residues. Germline-derived CDR1 and CDR2 are LNHDA and SQIVND (reference sequence). CDR3 in DNA: TGTGCCAGTAGTATCACCGGGGAGCTGTTTTTT. As protein: CASSITGELFF. Full variable domain (outside the CDR3, taken from reference TRBV19 and TRBJ2-2): DGGITQSPKYLFRKEGQNVTLSCEQNLNHDAMYWYRQDPGQGLRLIYYSQIVNDFQKGDIAEGYSVSREKKESFPLTVTSAQKNPTAFYLCASSITGELFFGEGSRLTVL.

This chain connects TRBV18 to TRBJ2-1, with 11 bases fitting TRBD2. V lost 3 bases, J lost 5 bases, and 6 bases stayed unmatched. From germline, CDR1 is KGHSH and CDR2 LQKENI. This CDR3 is built from 16 residues. The CDR3 region is CASSPAGLAANNEQFF. CDR3 nucleotide sequence: TGTGCCAGCTCACCGGCGGGACTAGCGGCGAACAATGAGCAGTTCTTC.